The source of this TCR beta chain is a study of regulatory T cells in long-lasting Graves disease. Per the germline V gene, CDR1 is SNHLY and CDR2 is FYNNEI. The CDR3 has 14 amino acids. With 2 bases removed from V and 5 bases from J, the gap between germline ends came to 9 bases. Sequencing libraries for TCR beta were prepared with iRepertoire HTBI primers and Arm-PCR of CDR3 regions. Under the authors' procedure: Identification of gene segments yielded approximately 62 TRBV and around 13 TRBJ across samples. In TCRdb, the multiplex PCR reads were re-called with MiXCR into one record per CDR3 protein. The V and J calls follow TCRdb's processing rather than the paper's. Of 300,000 to 450,000 distinct CDR3 sequences detected, roughly a sixth appear once; the ten largest clones hold 20% to 25%. As for time point: newly diagnosed GD, antithyroid drugs for less than 3 months. From RNA extracted from PBMCs, the TCR library was made. Patients of an endocrinology department in Xi'an, China, were included.

This clonotype showed up many times. Source: peripheral blood mononuclear cells (PBMCs), taken at new diagnosis, from a patient treated with antithyroid drugs. This receptor was obtained from a female donor with Graves disease. The gene calls are TRBV2 and TRBJ1-4; D unclear. Written as DNA, the CDR3 is TGTGCCAGCAGTGAATCCGCAAACAATGAAAAACTGTTTTTT. Residues: CASSESANNEKLFF. Looking up the rest from reference TRBV2 and TRBJ1-4 gives the full variable domain: EPEVTQTPSHQVTQMGQEVILRCVPISNHLYFYWYRQILGQKVEFLVSFYNNEISEKSEIFDDQFSVERPDGSNFTLKIRSTKLEDSAMYFCASSESANNEKLFFGSGTQLSVL.